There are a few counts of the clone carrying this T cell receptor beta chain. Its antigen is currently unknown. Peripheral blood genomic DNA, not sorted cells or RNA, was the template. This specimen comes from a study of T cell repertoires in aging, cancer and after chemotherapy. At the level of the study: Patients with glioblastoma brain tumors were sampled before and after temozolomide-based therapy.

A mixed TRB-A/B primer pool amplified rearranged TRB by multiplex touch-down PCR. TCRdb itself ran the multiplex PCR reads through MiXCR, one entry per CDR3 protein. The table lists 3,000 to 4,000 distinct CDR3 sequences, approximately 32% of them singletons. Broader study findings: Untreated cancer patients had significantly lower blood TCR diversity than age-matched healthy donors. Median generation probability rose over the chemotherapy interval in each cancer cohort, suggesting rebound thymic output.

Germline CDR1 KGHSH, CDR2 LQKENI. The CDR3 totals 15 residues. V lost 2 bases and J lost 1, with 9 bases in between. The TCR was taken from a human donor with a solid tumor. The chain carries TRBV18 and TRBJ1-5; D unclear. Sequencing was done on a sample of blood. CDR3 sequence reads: CASSPFKLSNQPQHF. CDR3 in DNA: TGTGCCAGCTCACCATTTAAACTCAGCAATCAGCCCCAGCATTTT.